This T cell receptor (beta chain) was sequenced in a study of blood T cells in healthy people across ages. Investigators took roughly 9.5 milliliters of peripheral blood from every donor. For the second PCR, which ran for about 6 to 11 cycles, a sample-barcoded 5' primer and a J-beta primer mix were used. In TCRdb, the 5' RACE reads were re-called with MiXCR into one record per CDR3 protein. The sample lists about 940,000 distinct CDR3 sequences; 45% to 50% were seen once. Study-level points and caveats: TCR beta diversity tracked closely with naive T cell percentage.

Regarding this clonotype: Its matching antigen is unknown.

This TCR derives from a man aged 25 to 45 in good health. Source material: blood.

CDR3 in amino acids: CAIVPEGGTYGYTF. The CDR3 DNA reads TGTGCCATCGTCCCGGAGGGAGGAACCTATGGCTACACCTTC. The chain is built from TRBV10-3 and TRBJ1-2; D not certain. Trimming pared 8 bases from V and 4 bases from J, leaving 17 bases between. This CDR3 is 14 amino acids long. Germline V CDR1 and CDR2: ENHRY, SYGVKD.